This T cell receptor beta chain was identified in a study of beta chain features in type 1 diabetes. Findings and caveats of the study: Among patients with Type 1 diabetes, TCRB CDR3s were moderately but significantly shorter in every one of the four CD4+ subsets. More deletions and fewer insertions at VDJ junctions were found in patients with type 1 diabetes. cDNA-based sequencing might over-represent cells highly expressing TCR.

Of note for this clone: Antigen: not known.

V lost 7 bases and J 0 bases, leaving 13 bases between the germline ends. Germline V CDR1 and CDR2: SQVTM, ANQGSEA. This CDR3 comprises 13 residues. The study reverse transcribed the entire isolated RNA, so it sequenced expressed TCRB transcripts. Method: immunoSEQ multiplex PCR; TCRdb's copy keeps in-frame clones and lacks some. The sample contains hundreds of thousands of clones, 11% to 15% of which appear only once. The sample comprised naive CD4+ T cells from blood. V gene TRBV29-1 combines with J gene TRBJ2-7; D is possibly TRBD1 (6 bases). The source of this sequence is a man younger than 35 with type 1 diabetes. The chain's CDR3 is CSGMVDSSYEQYF. The CDR3 DNA reads TGCAGCGGTATGGTGGACAGCTCCTACGAGCAGTACTTC.